This T cell receptor beta chain was obtained from a study of blood T cell repertoires in COVID-19. Authors' analysis steps: Reference gene primer amplification in the assay estimated nucleated cell counts. Sequenced by immunoSEQ multiplex PCR; TCRdb stores in-frame clones only, minus some. V and J calls and clone size are given by that table; D and trimming were obtained from the DNA. The repertoire consists of around 480,000 clones, with roughly 87% occurring once and the leading ten covering 0.65% to 0.9%. The CDR3 extends over 14 amino acids. Germline-derived CDR1 and CDR2 are MGHRA and YSYEKL. V lost 1 base to trimming and J lost 5 bases, with 11 bases between them. Two negative PCRs, clearance, or symptom resolution characterized the recovered Cohort 3 donors.

The receptor was isolated from a woman aged 18-29 years who had recovered from COVID-19. The source material was PBMCs or T cells enriched from blood (not recorded which). The V call is TRBV4-1, the J call TRBJ2-5; maybe TRBD1 (5 bases). The CDR3 DNA sequence: TGCGCCAGCAGCCAAGCCAGGGTAGGGGAGACCCAGTACTTC. Translating it yields CASSQARVGETQYF.